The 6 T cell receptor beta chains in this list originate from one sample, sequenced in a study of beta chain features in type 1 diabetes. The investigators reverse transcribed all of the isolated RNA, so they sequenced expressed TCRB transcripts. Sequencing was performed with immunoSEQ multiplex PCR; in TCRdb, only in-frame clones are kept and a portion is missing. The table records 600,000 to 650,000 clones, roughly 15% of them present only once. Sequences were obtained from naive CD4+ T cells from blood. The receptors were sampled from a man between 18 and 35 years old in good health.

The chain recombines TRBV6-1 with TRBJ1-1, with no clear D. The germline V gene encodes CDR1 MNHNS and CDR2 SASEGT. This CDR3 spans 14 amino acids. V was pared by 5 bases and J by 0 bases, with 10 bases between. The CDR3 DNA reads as TGTGCCAGCAGTCCCGTGGTGATGAACACTGAAGCTTTCTTT. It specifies CASSPVVMNTEAFF.

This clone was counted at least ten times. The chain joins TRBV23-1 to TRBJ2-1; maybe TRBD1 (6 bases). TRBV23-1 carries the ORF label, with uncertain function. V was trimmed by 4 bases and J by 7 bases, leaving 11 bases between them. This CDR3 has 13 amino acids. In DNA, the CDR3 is TGCGCCAGCAGTCGCGGACAGAGGAATGAGCAGTTCTTC. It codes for CASSRGQRNEQFF.

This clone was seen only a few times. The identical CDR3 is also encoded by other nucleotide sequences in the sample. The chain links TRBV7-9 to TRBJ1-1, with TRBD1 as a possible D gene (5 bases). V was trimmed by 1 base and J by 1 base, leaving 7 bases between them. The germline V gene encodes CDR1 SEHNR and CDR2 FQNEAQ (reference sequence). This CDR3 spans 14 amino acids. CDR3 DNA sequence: TGTGCCAGCAGCTTAGGAACAGGGAACACTGAAGCTTTCTTT. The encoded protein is CASSLGTGNTEAFF.

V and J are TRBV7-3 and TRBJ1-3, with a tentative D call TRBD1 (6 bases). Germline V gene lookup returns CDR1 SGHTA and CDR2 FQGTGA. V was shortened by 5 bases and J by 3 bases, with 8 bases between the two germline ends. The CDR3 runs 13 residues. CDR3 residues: CASSRDIGNTIYF. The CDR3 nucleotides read TGTGCCAGCAGCCGGGACATTGGAAACACCATATATTTT. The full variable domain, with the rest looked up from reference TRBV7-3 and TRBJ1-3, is GAGVSQTPSNKVTEKGKYVELRCDPISGHTALYWYRQSLGQGPEFLIYFQGTGAADDSGLPNDRFFAVRPEGSVSTLKIQRTERGDSAVYLCASSRDIGNTIYFGEGSWLTVV.

CDR3: CASSFTGDETQYF. Written as DNA, the CDR3 is TGTGCCAGCAGCTTTACAGGGGACGAGACCCAGTACTTC. The V and J genes are TRBV11-1 and TRBJ2-5, with 7 bases matching TRBD1. V dropped 3 bases and J dropped 5; count of bases not matched to a gene: 3. There are 13 residues in the CDR3. Per germline, CDR1 SGHAT and CDR2 FQDESV (reference sequence). The complete variable domain, with remaining parts taken from reference TRBV11-1 and TRBJ2-5, reads EAEVAQSPRYKITEKSQAVAFWCDPISGHATLYWYRQILGQGPELLVQFQDESVVDDSQLPKDRFSAERLKGVDSTLKIQPAELGDSAMYLCASSFTGDETQYFGPGTRLLVL.

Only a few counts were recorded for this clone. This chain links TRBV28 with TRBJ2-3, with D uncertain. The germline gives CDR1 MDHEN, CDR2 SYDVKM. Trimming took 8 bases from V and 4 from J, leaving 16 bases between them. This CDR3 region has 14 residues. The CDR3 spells CASQHPALADTQYF. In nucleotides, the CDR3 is TGTGCCAGCCAACACCCCGCCTTGGCAGATACGCAGTATTTT.